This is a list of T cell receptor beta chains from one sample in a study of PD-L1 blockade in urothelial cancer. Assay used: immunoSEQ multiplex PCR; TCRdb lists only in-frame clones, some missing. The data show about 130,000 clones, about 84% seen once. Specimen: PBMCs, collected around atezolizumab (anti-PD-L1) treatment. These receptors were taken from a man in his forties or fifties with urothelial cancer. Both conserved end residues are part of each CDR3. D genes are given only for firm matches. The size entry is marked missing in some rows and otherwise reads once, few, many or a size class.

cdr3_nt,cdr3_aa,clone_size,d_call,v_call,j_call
TGTGCCAGCAGTTTATATCCCGAACTAGCGGGAGCTACTAGCACAGATACGCAGTATTTT,CASSLYPELAGATSTDTQYF,once,TRBD2,TRBV27,TRBJ2-3
TGTGCCAGCAGCTTAGGTTCCAGCACTGAAGCTTTCTTT,CASSLGSSTEAFF,-,-,TRBV7-9,TRBJ1-1
TGCGCCAGCAGCTTGATGGAGGGAGGGCAGACCCAGTACTTC,CASSLMEGGQTQYF,-,TRBD2,TRBV5-1,TRBJ2-5
TGTGCCAGCAGCCAAGACAGTTTCAATGAAAAACTGTTTTTT,CASSQDSFNEKLFF,once,-,TRBV7-9,TRBJ1-4
TGTGCCAGCAGCCAAGGGCAGGGATTCACCGGGGAGCTGTTTTTT,CASSQGQGFTGELFF,once,-,TRBV4-2,TRBJ2-2
TGTGCCTGGGGCCCCAATTTCTACAATGAGCAGTTCTTC,CAWGPNFYNEQFF,-,-,TRBV30,TRBJ2-1
TGTGCCAGCAGCTCTAGCGGGAGTGGCGGGGAGCTGTTTTTT,CASSSSGSGGELFF,-,TRBD2,TRBV7-3,TRBJ2-2
TGTGCCAGCAGTGAAGGGGGCCTGGCTAGCGGGAGGACAGATACGCAGTATTTT,CASSEGGLASGRTDTQYF,-,TRBD2,TRBV2,TRBJ2-3
TGTGCCAGCAGTCGACGGGGGACAGGGGGCGGGACGAACACCGGGGAGCTGTTTTTT,CASSRRGTGGGTNTGELFF,-,TRBD1,TRBV7-6,TRBJ2-2
TGTGCCAGCAGCTTAGCGGGAGGGTACGAGCAGTACTTC,CASSLAGGYEQYF,-,TRBD2,TRBV7-8,TRBJ2-7
TGTGCCAGTAGTACCCGGGACTCGGCAACTAATGAAAAACTGTTTTTT,CASSTRDSATNEKLFF,-,-,TRBV19,TRBJ1-4
TGTGCCAGCAGCTTAGATGTCCCTAGGGGGATATACGAGCAGTACTTC,CASSLDVPRGIYEQYF,-,-,TRBV7-2,TRBJ2-7
TGCGCCAGCAGCTTGGATACTAGCGGGAGTCAGGAGCAGTACTTC,CASSLDTSGSQEQYF,-,TRBD2,TRBV5-1,TRBJ2-7
TGTGCCAGCTCACCCGATCAGTCTCATTCACCCCTCCACTTT,CASSPDQSHSPLHF,-,-,TRBV18,TRBJ1-6
TGTGCCAGCACCACGACAGGATACAATGAGCAGTTCTTC,CASTTTGYNEQFF,-,-,TRBV7-9,TRBJ2-1
TGTGCCAGCAGTGCCAGGGGTGGTCGTGGGACACCCCTCCACTTT,CASSARGGRGTPLHF,-,-,TRBV2,TRBJ1-6
TGCGCCAGCAGCTTGGATGAAAAACAAGATGAAAAACTGTTTTTT,CASSLDEKQDEKLFF,-,-,TRBV5-1,TRBJ1-4
TGTGCCAGCAGCTTAGATCTAGCGGGGCGGTGGGGTGAGCAGTTCTTC,CASSLDLAGRWGEQFF,-,TRBD2,TRBV7-8,TRBJ2-1
TGTGCCAGCAGCCCTACTAGCCCGAGCGGCACCGGGGAGCTGTTTTTT,CASSPTSPSGTGELFF,-,-,TRBV7-9,TRBJ2-2
TGTGCCAGTAGTTCAAGGGACAGGGGCCGATATGGCTACACCTTC,CASSSRDRGRYGYTF,-,TRBD1,TRBV19,TRBJ1-2
TGTGCCTGGAGCCGACCGGACAGAACCTACGAGCAGTACTTC,CAWSRPDRTYEQYF,once,-,TRBV30,TRBJ2-7
TGTGCCAGCAGCTTCGGACTAATCAATGAGCAGTTCTTC,CASSFGLINEQFF,-,-,TRBV7-2,TRBJ2-1
TGTGCCAGCAGTTTAAAGGGCCCGGGAATGACACCCCTCCACTTT,CASSLKGPGMTPLHF,-,-,TRBV27,TRBJ1-6
TGTGCCATCAGTGAGCGGGAGACAGATACGCAGTATTTT,CAISERETDTQYF,-,-,TRBV10-3,TRBJ2-3
TGTGCCAGCTCACCACAACTCGCGGCCAGCGGGAAAACGGGGAATGAGCAGTTCTTC,CASSPQLAASGKTGNEQFF,-,TRBD2,TRBV18,TRBJ2-1
TGTGCCAGCAGTGAGCACAGGGATAATTCACCCCTCCACTTT,CASSEHRDNSPLHF,few,-,TRBV25-1,TRBJ1-6
TGCGCCAGCAGCTTTGTACAGGGGAACACTGAAGCTTTCTTT,CASSFVQGNTEAFF,-,-,TRBV5-1,TRBJ1-1
TGTGCCAGCAGCCAGGAGAGAAGGGGATTCTGGACCCAGTACTTC,CASSQERRGFWTQYF,-,-,TRBV14,TRBJ2-5
TGTGCCTGGATTGCGGGCGGGACTAGCGGGCCCCGGCTCTACGAGCAGTACTTC,CAWIAGGTSGPRLYEQYF,-,TRBD2,TRBV30,TRBJ2-7
TGTGCCAGCCCATCCGGGACTAGCGGGAGTAGTGTGAAGTTCTTC,CASPSGTSGSSVKFF,-,TRBD2,TRBV2,TRBJ2-1
TGCGCCAGCAGCCGCTTGACAGGGGATGGCGAGCAGTACTTC,CASSRLTGDGEQYF,-,TRBD1,TRBV5-1,TRBJ2-7
TGTGCCAGCAGCGACTTCTCTGGAAACACCATATATTTT,CASSDFSGNTIYF,once,-,TRBV2,TRBJ1-3
TGTGCCAGCACGACAGGGGGAGGTCAGATGAACACTGAAGCTTTCTTT,CASTTGGGQMNTEAFF,-,TRBD1,TRBV5-4,TRBJ1-1
TGTGCCAGCTCACCACCGCGGCAGACCGCGACTGAGGTGCAGTTCTTC,CASSPPRQTATEVQFF,-,-,TRBV18,TRBJ2-1
TGCGCGCCGGACAGCCAAGAGACCCAGTACTTC,CAPDSQETQYF,once,-,TRBV4-1,TRBJ2-5
TGTGCCAGCTCACCCAGAGCGGGAGGTGAGCAGTTCTTC,CASSPRAGGEQFF,-,TRBD2,TRBV18,TRBJ2-1
TGTGCCAGCACGGGGGCCCCGGACAGGGGGACTGAAGCTTTCTTT,CASTGAPDRGTEAFF,-,TRBD1,TRBV28,TRBJ1-1
TGCGCCAGCAGCCCGCAGGGATTGGGCAATCAGCCCCAGCATTTT,CASSPQGLGNQPQHF,-,-,TRBV5-1,TRBJ1-5
TGTGCCAGCAGTTGGGGACAGGGCCATCAGCCCCAGCATTTT,CASSWGQGHQPQHF,-,TRBD1,TRBV28,TRBJ1-5
TGCGCCAGCAGCAACCCCCCTAGCGGGAACGAGCAGTACTTC,CASSNPPSGNEQYF,-,TRBD2,TRBV5-1,TRBJ2-7
TGTGCCAGCTCCCTCCGGACTGGACAAGAGACCCAGTACTTC,CASSLRTGQETQYF,-,-,TRBV18,TRBJ2-5
TGTGCCAGCAGCTTACAGAACGAGCAGTTCTTC,CASSLQNEQFF,-,-,TRBV7-8,TRBJ2-1
TGTGCCAGCAGCCCGCCCGGACAGGGGGTTGAAGAAGCTTTCTTT,CASSPPGQGVEEAFF,-,TRBD1,TRBV7-9,TRBJ1-1
TGTGCCACCCAGCCCCAAGGACACGAAGGCTACGAGCAGTACTTC,CATQPQGHEGYEQYF,-,-,TRBV28,TRBJ2-7
TGTGCCAGCTCCTCCACCCGTCAGGACATCTATGGCTACACCTTC,CASSSTRQDIYGYTF,once,-,TRBV18,TRBJ1-2
TGTGCCAGCAGCAAGGGGACAGTTGATGGAAACACCATATATTTT,CASSKGTVDGNTIYF,-,TRBD1,TRBV9,TRBJ1-3
TGTGCCAGCAGCCGACAACAGGGGTACGAGCAGTACTTC,CASSRQQGYEQYF,-,TRBD1,TRBV14,TRBJ2-7
TGTGCCAGCAGCCCCGTGTCGGGGATATACAATGAGCAGTTCTTC,CASSPVSGIYNEQFF,once,-,TRBV11-1,TRBJ2-1
TGTGCCACCAGCAGAGACAGGGCCAACTATGGCTACACCTTC,CATSRDRANYGYTF,-,-,TRBV15,TRBJ1-2
TGCGCCAGTAAAACGGGACAGCTCACAGATACGCAGTATTTT,CASKTGQLTDTQYF,-,TRBD1,TRBV5-1,TRBJ2-3
TGTGCCAGCGTGGGTAGCGGGACAGTCAATGAGCAGTTCTTC,CASVGSGTVNEQFF,-,-,TRBV28,TRBJ2-1
TGTGCCAGCATCGGGACAAGACTTGCCAATGAGCAGTTCTTC,CASIGTRLANEQFF,-,-,TRBV2,TRBJ2-1
TGTGCCAGCAGCCGGTCCGGACAGGGATTCCATGAGCAGTTCTTC,CASSRSGQGFHEQFF,-,TRBD1,TRBV6-5,TRBJ2-1
TGTGCCAGCAGTGACCTATTAAACAGGGTGGCAATTGAAAAACTGTTTTTT,CASSDLLNRVAIEKLFF,-,-,TRBV6-1,TRBJ1-4